One sample yielded the 27 T cell receptor beta chains listed below, sequenced in a study of cytomegalovirus exposure and HLA in healthy donors. The PCR made use of 60 Vbeta and 13 Jbeta primers. Repertoires were generated with immunoSEQ multiplex PCR, while TCRdb's copy carries only in-frame clones and drops some. The sample includes about 160,000 clones, around 80% seen only once; the top ten take less than 3%. The material sequenced was PBMCs. All receptors come from a female donor in good health and CMV-seronegative.

This clone came up a few times. The sample holds other DNA sequences that translate to the same CDR3. The CDR3 loop is CASSYSRVYNEQFF. As DNA, the CDR3 is TGTGCCAGCAGTTACTCGAGGGTCTACAATGAGCAGTTCTTC. The rearrangement joins TRBV6-5 to TRBJ2-1, with D maybe TRBD2 (5 bases). The CDR3 extends over 14 amino acids. V was cut by 0 bases and J by 3 bases, with 6 bases left in between. The V gene's germline CDR1 is MNHEY and CDR2 SVGAGI.

The CDR3 DNA sequence: TGTGCCAGCAGGGGGGGACTAGTAGCCAAAAACATTCAGTACTTC. Translated, it gives CASRGGLVAKNIQYF. V gene TRBV6-1 combines with J gene TRBJ2-4; 8 bases map to TRBD2. The CDR3 extends over 15 amino acids. Germline CDR1 MNHNS, CDR2 SASEGT. J lost 0 bases, V lost 6 bases, and 4 bases had no gene match.

The chain is built from TRBV4-2 and TRBJ1-5, with 7 positions matching TRBD1. V lost 3 bases to trimming and J lost 3 bases; unmatched junction nucleotides: 5. This CDR3 region has 15 residues. Germline loops: CDR1 LGHNA, CDR2 YNFKEQ. CDR3 DNA sequence: TGTGCCAGCAGCCAGCGAACAGGGGACAATCAGCCCCAGCATTTT. Translating gives CASSQRTGDNQPQHF.

V gene TRBV28 combines with J gene TRBJ2-7, with 9 bases lining up with TRBD1. The CDR3 contains 16 residues. Germline-derived CDR1 and CDR2 are MDHEN and SYDVKM. V gave up 2 bases and J gave up 3 bases; unmatched junction bases: 8. This CDR3 reads CASSLGETGGFYEQYF. The DNA of the CDR3 is TGTGCCAGCAGTTTAGGCGAGACAGGGGGATTCTACGAGCAGTACTTC.

The rearrangement uses TRBV4-3 and TRBJ1-6, with 9 bases lining up with TRBD1. V lost 7 bases, J lost 7 bases, and 14 bases stayed unmatched. This CDR3 is built from 17 residues. Germline CDR1 and CDR2: LGHNA and YSLEER. The CDR3 region has the DNA TGCGCCAGCATCCAGGCCTTAACAGGACAGGGGAATTCACCCCTCCACTTT. This gives the protein CASIQALTGQGNSPLHF.

V usage is TRBV28 and J usage is TRBJ2-1; 7 bases map to TRBD2. This CDR3 comprises 13 residues. V gave up 8 bases and J gave up 6 bases; unmatched junction bases: 7. Germline CDR1 is MDHEN and CDR2 is SYDVKM. This chain's CDR3 is CASGLGGVNEQFF. The DNA for the CDR3 is TGTGCCAGCGGACTAGGAGGGGTCAATGAGCAGTTCTTC.

The chain is built from TRBV28 and TRBJ2-7; 11 bases map to TRBD2. CDR3 length: 14 residues. CDR1 MDHEN and CDR2 SYDVKM come from the germline V gene. V shed 10 bases, J shed 0 bases, and the junction held 5 bases outside the gene matches. The CDR3 nucleotides read TGTGCCACCGCCCTAGCGGGAGGCTCCTACGAGCAGTACTTC. This codes for CATALAGGSYEQYF.

The chain uses TRBV30 and TRBJ1-5; maybe TRBD1 (6 bases). In germline, CDR1 is GTSNPN, CDR2 SVGIG (reference sequence). V lost 4 bases and J lost 6, with 13 bases in between. The CDR3 extends over 13 amino acids. CDR3 residues: CAWTQQGIQPQHF. CDR3 bases: TGTGCCTGGACTCAACAGGGAATTCAGCCCCAGCATTTT.

In this sample, this clone turned up a few times. The chain employs TRBV15 and TRBJ2-7, with TRBD1 matching 7 bases. Germline loops: CDR1 LNHNV, CDR2 YYDKDF (reference sequence). The CDR3 contains 12 residues. Unmatched junction bases numbered 5, after V lost 5 bases and J lost 7 bases. For the CDR3, the DNA is TGTGCCACCAGCCCCTCCAGGGGGGAGCAGTACTTC. Translating gives CATSPSRGEQYF.

This clone was seen only a few times. The rearrangement joins TRBV27 to TRBJ1-5; 7 bases fit TRBD1. The germline gives CDR1 MNHEY, CDR2 SMNVEV (reference sequence). The V and J ends lost 5 bases and 1 base, in that order; junction bases with no gene match: 5. The CDR3 runs 15 residues. CDR3 residues: CASSPRGVSNQPQHF. The CDR3 coding sequence is TGTGCCAGCAGTCCCAGGGGGGTCAGCAATCAGCCCCAGCATTTT.

The chain recombines TRBV7-2 with TRBJ2-2; D ambiguous. This CDR3 region has 14 residues. CDR1 and CDR2 (germline): SGHTA, FQGNSA. The V and J ends lost 8 bases and 4 bases respectively, with 14 bases between them. CDR3 coding DNA: TGTGCCAGCCTAAAGGAGTTTGGCACCGGGGAGCTGTTTTTT. This codes for CASLKEFGTGELFF. Together with reference TRBV7-2 and TRBJ2-2, the CDR3 gives the full variable domain: GAGVSQSPSNKVTEKGKDVELRCDPISGHTALYWYRQSLGQGLEFLIYFQGNSAPDKSGLPSDRFSAERTGGSVSTLTIQRTQQEDSAVYLCASLKEFGTGELFFGEGSRLTVL.

This chain uses TRBV4-2 with TRBJ1-1; 10 nucleotides agree with TRBD1. The CDR3 length is 16 residues. V dropped 2 bases and J dropped 5; count of bases not matched to a gene: 8. Germline V gives CDR1 LGHNA, CDR2 YNFKEQ. The CDR3 DNA reads as TGTGCCAGCAGCCAAAAGACAGGGGGCGCGTATACTGAAGCTTTCTTT. Its protein product is CASSQKTGGAYTEAFF.

The genes are TRBV28 and TRBJ2-7; possibly TRBD2 for D (6 bases). Trimming left V 2 bases short and J 7 bases short, with 15 bases between. This CDR3 has 14 residues. Looked up from germline, CDR1 is MDHEN and CDR2 is SYDVKM. The CDR3 loop is CASSLGIAEEEQYF. The DNA of the CDR3 is TGTGCCAGCAGTTTAGGGATAGCGGAGGAAGAGCAGTACTTC.

The rearrangement uses TRBV5-4 and TRBJ2-7, with TRBD2 as a possible D gene (6 bases). V lost 0 bases and J lost 1, with 8 bases in between. The CDR3 is made up of 14 amino acids. Germline CDR1 and CDR2: SGHNT and YYREEE (reference sequence). CDR3 nucleotides: TGTGCCAGCAGCTTGGATAGCGGATCCTACGAGCAGTACTTC. Translating it yields CASSLDSGSYEQYF.

This clone was counted only a few times. V gene TRBV6-5 combines with J gene TRBJ2-5; possibly TRBD2 for D (7 bases). The CDR3 totals 15 residues. The germline CDR1 and CDR2 sequences are MNHEY and SVGAGI. V was trimmed by 0 bases and J by 4 bases, leaving 12 bases between them. The CDR3 DNA sequence: TGTGCCAGCAGTTACTCCGGGGGGCCGGGAGAGACCCAGTACTTC. This gives the protein CASSYSGGPGETQYF.

This chain connects TRBV6-5 to TRBJ1-5; the match to TRBD1 covers 7 bases. This CDR3 has 14 amino acids. Germline V gene data show CDR1 as MNHEY and CDR2 as SVGAGI. J lost 7 bases, V lost 5 bases, and 8 bases had no gene match. The CDR3 region has the DNA TGTGCCAGCAGTCGCCAGGCAGGGGGACAGCCCCAGCATTTT. The encoded protein is CASSRQAGGQPQHF.

The chain has TRBV15 and TRBJ2-3; TRBD2 might be the D (7 bases). The V end lost 5 bases, the J end lost 6 bases, and 18 bases lay between the germline ends. Germline CDR1 reads LNHNV; CDR2 reads YYDKDF (reference sequence). This CDR3 region has 15 residues. The CDR3: CATSPGGGGRDTQYF. CDR3 coding DNA: TGTGCCACCAGCCCTGGGGGCGGGGGCCGCGATACGCAGTATTTT.

The gene calls are TRBV7-2 and TRBJ1-1, with D maybe TRBD1 (5 bases). Trimming took off 1 base at V and 5 bases at J, with 8 bases between the two ends. This CDR3 contains 13 residues. Per germline, CDR1 SGHTA and CDR2 FQGNSA. CDR3 sequence reads: CASSLVGLTEAFF. In DNA, the CDR3 is TGTGCCAGCAGCTTAGTGGGGCTTACTGAAGCTTTCTTT.

This clone was picked up a small number of times. This chain links TRBV2 with TRBJ1-6; D unresolved. This CDR3 has 15 residues. The ends were cut back, 10 bases at V and 6 bases at J, with 19 bases in the middle. In germline, CDR1 is SNHLY, CDR2 FYNNEI. The CDR3 bases are TGTGCCACCTCCCGTGGGCAGCAATCTAATTCACCCCTCCACTTT. This encodes CATSRGQQSNSPLHF.

The V gene is TRBV2, the J gene TRBJ2-7, with 8 bases lining up with TRBD1. Germline values: CDR1 SNHLY, CDR2 FYNNEI. V trimming: 7 bases; J trimming: 7 bases; junction bases outside the gene matches: 6. The CDR3 is made up of 12 amino acids. The CDR3 is CASINRGREQYF. CDR3 DNA: TGTGCCAGCATTAACAGGGGGAGGGAGCAGTACTTC.

The chain uses TRBV7-3 and TRBJ2-5; D is perhaps TRBD1 (5 bases). With 2 bases removed from V and 1 base from J, the gap between germline ends came to 11 bases. CDR3 length: 15 amino acids. Germline V CDR1 and CDR2: SGHTA, FQGTGA. CDR3 residues: CASSLSWTTQETQYF. CDR3 DNA: TGTGCCAGCAGCTTATCATGGACAACCCAAGAGACCCAGTACTTC.

The chain's CDR3 is CASSRTSTWDTQYF. The CDR3 region has the DNA TGTGCCAGCAGTAGGACTAGTACTTGGGATACGCAGTATTTT. V usage is TRBV6-6 and J usage is TRBJ2-3; TRBD2 matches at 7 bases. The junction had 8 bases not matched to a gene; V was cut back by 5 bases and J by 6 bases. From germline, CDR1 is MNHNY and CDR2 SVGAGI (reference sequence). There are 14 residues in the CDR3.

The chain links TRBV7-3 to TRBJ2-1; 11 bases line up with TRBD2. V shed 5 bases and J 9 bases; nucleotides not matched to a gene: 12. This CDR3 has 16 residues. CDR1 is SGHTA and CDR2 is FQGTGA in the germline V gene. CDR3 in DNA: TGTGCCAGCAGCCCCCAGACTAGCGGGATGGGTTCTGAGCAGTTCTTC. It codes for CASSPQTSGMGSEQFF.

This rearrangement joins TRBV14 to TRBJ2-7, with D possibly TRBD2 on 6 matching bases. Trimming left V 2 bases short and J 2 bases short, with 13 bases between. From germline, CDR1 is SGHDN and CDR2 FVKESK. This CDR3 has 15 residues. The CDR3 loop is CASSQRREAPYEQYF. The CDR3, as DNA: TGTGCCAGCAGCCAACGCAGGGAGGCCCCCTACGAGCAGTACTTC.

The chain combines TRBV18 with TRBJ2-2; a weak D match, TRBD1 (5 bases). The V end lost 3 bases, the J end lost 0 bases, and 14 bases lay between the germline ends. In germline, CDR1 is KGHSH, CDR2 LQKENI. The length of the CDR3 is 17 residues. The CDR3 DNA follows: TGTGCCAGCTCACCTCGGCTGCAGGGTACGAACACCGGGGAGCTGTTTTTT. Residues: CASSPRLQGTNTGELFF.

The chain joins TRBV6-1 to TRBJ1-6; 9 bases fit TRBD1. The ends lost 6 bases at V and 9 bases at J; junction bases unmatched: 9. The germline V gene has CDR1 MNHNS and CDR2 SASEGT. The CDR3 runs 15 residues. CDR3 sequence: CASRGQGIWGSPLHF. The CDR3 nucleotides read TGTGCCAGCAGGGGACAGGGAATTTGGGGTTCACCCCTCCACTTT.

The V call is TRBV2, the J call TRBJ2-3; D unresolved. V lost 7 bases and J 4 bases, leaving 12 bases between the germline ends. The germline gives CDR1 SNHLY, CDR2 FYNNEI. This CDR3 has 13 residues. The CDR3 loop reads CASMGRPADTQYF. In DNA, the CDR3 is TGTGCCAGCATGGGCCGCCCGGCAGATACGCAGTATTTT.